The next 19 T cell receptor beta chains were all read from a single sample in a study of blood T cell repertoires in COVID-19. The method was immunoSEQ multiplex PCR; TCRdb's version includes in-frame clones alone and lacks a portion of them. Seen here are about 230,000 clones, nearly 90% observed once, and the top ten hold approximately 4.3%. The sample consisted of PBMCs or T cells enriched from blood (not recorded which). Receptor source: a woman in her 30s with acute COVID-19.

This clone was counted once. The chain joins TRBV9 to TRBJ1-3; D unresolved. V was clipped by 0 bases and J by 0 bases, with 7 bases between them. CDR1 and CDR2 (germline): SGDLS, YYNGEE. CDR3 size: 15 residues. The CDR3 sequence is CASSVGSSSGNTIYF. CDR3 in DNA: TGTGCCAGCAGCGTAGGGAGCAGCTCTGGAAACACCATATATTTT.

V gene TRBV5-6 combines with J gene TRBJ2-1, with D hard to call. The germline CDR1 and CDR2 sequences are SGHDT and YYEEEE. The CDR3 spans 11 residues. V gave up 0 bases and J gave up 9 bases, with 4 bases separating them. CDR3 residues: CASSLAGEQFF. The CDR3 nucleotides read TGTGCCAGCAGCTTGGCGGGTGAGCAGTTCTTC.

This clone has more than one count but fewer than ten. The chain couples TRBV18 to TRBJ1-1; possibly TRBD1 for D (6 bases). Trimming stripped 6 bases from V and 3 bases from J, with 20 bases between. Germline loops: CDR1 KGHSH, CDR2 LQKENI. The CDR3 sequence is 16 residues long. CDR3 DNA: TGTGCCAGCTCCCCCACCTTGGGGGCAGGGGACACTGAAGCTTTCTTT. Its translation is CASSPTLGAGDTEAFF.

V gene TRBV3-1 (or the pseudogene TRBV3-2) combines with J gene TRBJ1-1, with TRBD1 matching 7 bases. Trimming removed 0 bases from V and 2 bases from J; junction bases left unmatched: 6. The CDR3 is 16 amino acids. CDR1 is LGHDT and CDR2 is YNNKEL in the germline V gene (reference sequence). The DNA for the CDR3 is TGTGCCAGCAGCCAAGATGCGGGACAGCCTAACACTGAAGCTTTCTTT. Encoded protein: CASSQDAGQPNTEAFF.

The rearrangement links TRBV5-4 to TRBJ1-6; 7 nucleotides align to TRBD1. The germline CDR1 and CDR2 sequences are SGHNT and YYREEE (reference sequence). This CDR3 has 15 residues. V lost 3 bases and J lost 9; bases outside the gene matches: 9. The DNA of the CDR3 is TGTGCCAGCAGCTCCCGGGACAGAATATCTTCACCCCTCCACTTT. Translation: CASSSRDRISSPLHF.

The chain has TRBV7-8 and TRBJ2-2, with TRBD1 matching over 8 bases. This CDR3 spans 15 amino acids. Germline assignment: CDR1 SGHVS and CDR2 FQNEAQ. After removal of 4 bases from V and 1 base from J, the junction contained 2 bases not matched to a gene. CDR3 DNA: TGTGCCAGCAGCTACGGACAGGGGAACACCGGGGAGCTGTTTTTT. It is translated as CASSYGQGNTGELFF.

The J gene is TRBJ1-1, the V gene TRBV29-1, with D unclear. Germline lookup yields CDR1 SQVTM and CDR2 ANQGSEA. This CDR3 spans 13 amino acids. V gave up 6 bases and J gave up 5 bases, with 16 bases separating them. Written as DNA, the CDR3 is TGCAGCGTCCACGTTATGGCGGATACTGAAGCTTTCTTT. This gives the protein CSVHVMADTEAFF.

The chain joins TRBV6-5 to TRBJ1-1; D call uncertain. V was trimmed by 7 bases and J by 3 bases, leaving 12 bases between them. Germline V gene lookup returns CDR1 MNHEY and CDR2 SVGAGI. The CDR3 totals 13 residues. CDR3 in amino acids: CASNYPPDTEAFF. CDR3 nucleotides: TGTGCCAGCAACTACCCCCCGGACACTGAAGCTTTCTTT.

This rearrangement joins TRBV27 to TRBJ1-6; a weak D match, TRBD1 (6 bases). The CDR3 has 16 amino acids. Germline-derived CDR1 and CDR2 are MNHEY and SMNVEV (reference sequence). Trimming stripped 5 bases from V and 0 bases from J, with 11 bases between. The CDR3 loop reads CASSRDRSSYNSPLHF. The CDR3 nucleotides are TGTGCCAGCAGTCGCGACAGGAGCTCCTATAATTCACCCCTCCACTTT.

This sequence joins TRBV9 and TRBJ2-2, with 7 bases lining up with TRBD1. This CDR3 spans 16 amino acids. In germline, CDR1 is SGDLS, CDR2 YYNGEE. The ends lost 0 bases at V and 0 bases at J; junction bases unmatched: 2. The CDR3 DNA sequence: TGTGCCAGCAGCGTAGGGACAGGACCGAACACCGGGGAGCTGTTTTTT. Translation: CASSVGTGPNTGELFF.

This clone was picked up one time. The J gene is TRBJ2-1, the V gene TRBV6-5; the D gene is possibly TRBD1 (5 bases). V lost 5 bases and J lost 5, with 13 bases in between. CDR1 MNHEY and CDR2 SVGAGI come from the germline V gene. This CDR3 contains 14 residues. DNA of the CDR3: TGTGCCAGCAGTCTCAGGGTAACGGACAATGAGCAGTTCTTC. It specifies CASSLRVTDNEQFF.

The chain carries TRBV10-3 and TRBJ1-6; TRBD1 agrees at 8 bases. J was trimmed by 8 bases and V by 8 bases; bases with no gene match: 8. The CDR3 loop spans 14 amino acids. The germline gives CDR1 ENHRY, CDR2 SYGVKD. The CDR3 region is CAISSGQGDSPLHF. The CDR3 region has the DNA TGTGCCATCTCCTCAGGACAGGGAGATTCACCCCTCCACTTT.

CDR3 protein: CASSLQSYGYTF. The DNA for the CDR3 is TGTGCCAGCAGTCTACAGAGCTATGGCTACACCTTC. V usage is TRBV6-5 and J usage is TRBJ1-2; D unclear. The V gene lost 5 bases and the J gene lost 4 bases, with 8 bases spanning the gap. Germline lookup yields CDR1 MNHEY and CDR2 SVGAGI. This CDR3 contains 12 residues.

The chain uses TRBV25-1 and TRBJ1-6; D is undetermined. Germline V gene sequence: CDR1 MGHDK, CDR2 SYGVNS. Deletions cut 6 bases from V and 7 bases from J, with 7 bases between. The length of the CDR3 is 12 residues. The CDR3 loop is CASRGSNSPLHF. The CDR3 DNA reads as TGTGCCAGCAGGGGCAGCAATTCACCCCTCCACTTT.

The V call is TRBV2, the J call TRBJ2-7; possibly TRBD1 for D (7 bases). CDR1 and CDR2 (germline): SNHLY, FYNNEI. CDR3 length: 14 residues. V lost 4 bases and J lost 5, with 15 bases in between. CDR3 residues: CASSVEGAHNEQYF. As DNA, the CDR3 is TGTGCCAGCAGTGTGGAGGGGGCGCATAACGAGCAGTACTTC.

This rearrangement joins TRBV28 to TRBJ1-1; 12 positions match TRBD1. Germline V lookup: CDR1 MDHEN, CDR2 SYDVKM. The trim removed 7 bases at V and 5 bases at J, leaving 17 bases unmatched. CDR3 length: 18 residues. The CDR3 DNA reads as TGTGCCAGCAACCTCCCCGGGACAGGGGGCCGAGGGTGGACTGAAGCTTTCTTT. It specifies CASNLPGTGGRGWTEAFF.

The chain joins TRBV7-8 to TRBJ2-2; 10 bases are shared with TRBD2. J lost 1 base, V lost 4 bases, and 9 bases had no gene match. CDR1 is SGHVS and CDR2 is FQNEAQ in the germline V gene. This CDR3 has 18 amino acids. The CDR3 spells CASSSSGGAGVNTGELFF. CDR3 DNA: TGTGCCAGCAGCTCCAGCGGGGGGGCCGGGGTGAACACCGGGGAGCTGTTTTTT.

As DNA, the CDR3 is TGTGCCAGCAGTTACTCGGGTGACAGCTCCTACGAGCAGTACTTC. This sequence encodes CASSYSGDSSYEQYF. The rearrangement links TRBV6-5 to TRBJ2-7; the D gene is possibly TRBD1 (5 bases). The V gene's germline CDR1 is MNHEY and CDR2 SVGAGI. The CDR3 is made up of 15 amino acids. V lost 0 bases and J lost 0, with 9 bases in between.

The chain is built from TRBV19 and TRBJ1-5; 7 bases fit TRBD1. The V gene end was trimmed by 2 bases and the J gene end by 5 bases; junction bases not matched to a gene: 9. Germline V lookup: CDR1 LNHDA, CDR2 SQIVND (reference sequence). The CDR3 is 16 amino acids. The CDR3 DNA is TGTGCCAGTAGTATATCAGGGGGTTATGCTTATCAGCCCCAGCATTTT. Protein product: CASSISGGYAYQPQHF.